This T cell receptor beta chain was obtained from a study of blood T cell repertoires in COVID-19. Study summary: Acute and convalescent COVID-19 samples came from the United States, Italy and Spain. From T cells, B-cell-depleted T cells, or PBMCs came the material, which was cDNA or gDNA.

The CDR3 extends over 17 amino acids. Germline V gene lookup returns CDR1 SGDLS and CDR2 YYNGEE. Trimming shortened V by 6 bases and J by 0 bases, and 16 bases separated the two germline ends. Original processing notes: From reference gene primer amplification, estimates of nucleated cell counts were derived. The table came from immunoSEQ multiplex PCR; TCRdb's copy has only in-frame clones and leaves some out. V and J calls plus clone size are reproduced from that table; the DNA served to infer D and trimming. The sample holds roughly 150,000 clones; approximately 90% are singletons and the top ten take 2.4%.

The TCR originated in a woman between 65 and 79 years old with acute or convalescent COVID-19. The chain uses TRBV9 and TRBJ1-6; no clear D. The material sequenced was peripheral blood. The CDR3 reads CASTSGGSFSYNSPLHF. The CDR3 region has the DNA TGTGCCAGCACCTCAGGAGGGTCATTCTCCTATAATTCACCCCTCCACTTT.